The clone carrying this T cell receptor beta chain came up many times. Its antigen is undetermined. The CDR3 end lies 3 residues beyond the end of the read and is filled in from the germline J gene. The protocol was immunoSEQ multiplex PCR, while the TCRdb copy is restricted to in-frame clones and leaves out a portion. In total the sample includes about 39,000 clones, none of them seen once. The source of the sample is a study of T cell clonality in common variable immunodeficiency. The CDR3 totals 15 residues. Germline loops: CDR1 SEHNR, CDR2 FQNEAQ (reference sequence). The V end lost 5 bases, the J end lost 2 bases, and 13 bases lay between the germline ends. Most patients and controls had Caucasian heritage. Points from the study as a whole: Reportedly, TCR beta sequences from common variable immunodeficiency showed fewer deletions and N-nucleotide insertions. T cell subpopulation sequencing would be needed to explain CVID clonality.

The sequence was obtained from a person aged 18 to 69 in good health. The sample was peripheral blood mononuclear cells. The genes are TRBV7-9 and TRBJ2-1; D is perhaps TRBD2 (6 bases). CDR3 region: CASSNRLGAYNEQFF. The DNA read from the CDR3 is TGTGCCAGCAGCAACCGACTAGGAGCCTACAATGAG.